This T cell receptor beta chain was documented in a study of response to subunit inactivated influenza vaccine. TCRdb recomputed calls from the RT-PCR reads with MiXCR, one row per CDR3 protein. The sample records just under 550,000 distinct CDR3 sequences, 20% to 25% being singletons. Details on this clonotype: Its cognate antigen is unknown.

Findings and caveats of the study: Each seasonal influenza vaccination, the authors suggested, recruits few new T cells.

A further study also used this sample, focusing on T cells expressing NK-cell markers. In that study: In generating TCR beta cDNA, 5'RACE template switching with UMIs was used. Seven sequenced donors out of eight were HCMV-seropositive, one seronegative. Sorting of alpha-beta TCR T cells alone was achieved in several experiments with an anti-gamma-delta TCR antibody. In a group of about 6 donors, dominant NKG2C+ clonotypes represented about 1.0-8% of CD8+ T cells.

The clonotype comes from a middle-aged man who received an inactivated influenza vaccine. The specimen comprised CD4+ T cells sorted from PBMCs, sampled less than 13 days after vaccination.

CDR3 sequence reads: CASREMNEQYF. In DNA, the CDR3 is TGCGCCAGCAGGGAGATGAACGAGCAGTACTTC. V usage is TRBV10-2 and J usage is TRBJ2-7; D is uncertain. Trimming shortened V by 6 bases and J by 5 bases, and 8 bases separated the two germline ends. CDR1 and CDR2 from the germline V gene are WSHSY and SAAADI. The CDR3 covers 11 residues.